This T cell receptor (beta chain) was retrieved from a study of blood T cell repertoires in COVID-19. As for the study in general: The origin of the acute and convalescent COVID-19 samples was the United States, Italy and Spain. PBMCs, B-cell-depleted T cells, or T cells were the source of the cDNA or gDNA that made up the material.

Per the original data handling: Amplified reference gene primers provided the basis for estimating nucleated cell counts. Using immunoSEQ multiplex PCR, the repertoire was profiled, and TCRdb retains in-frame clones only, with some absent. For V, J and clone size, that table is used; D and trimming come from the DNA. This sample yields more than 200,000 clones, of which 83% are seen a single time; 2.5% belongs to the top ten. The CDR3 covers 15 residues. CDR1 and CDR2 from the germline V gene are WNHNN and SYGVQD (reference sequence). The V end lost 5 bases, the J end lost 0 bases, and 14 bases lay between the germline ends.

The chain uses TRBV10-1 and TRBJ2-7, with D perhaps matching TRBD2 (5 bases). The sequenced sample consisted of peripheral blood. The clonotype originates from a woman aged 40-49 years with active or convalescent COVID-19. The CDR3 sequence is CASSPGNTGSYEQYF. The CDR3 nucleotides are TGCGCCAGCAGTCCCGGGAACACGGGCTCCTACGAGCAGTACTTC.